One sample yielded the 24 T cell receptor beta chains listed below, sequenced in a study of identical twins. MiXCR was run by TCRdb on the 5' RACE reads, yielding one entry per CDR3 protein. The sample yields hundreds of thousands of distinct CDR3 sequences, approximately 13% seen once. This sample also appeared in a second study, on yellow fever vaccine responses in identical twins.

The sequenced sample was PBMCs. These TCRs come from a woman between 18 and 29 years old in good health.

This clonotype was seen ten or more times. V and J are TRBV29-1 and TRBJ1-1; TRBD1 agrees at 9 bases. This CDR3 is built from 19 residues. Trimming removed 0 bases from V and 4 bases from J; junction bases left unmatched: 18. CDR1 SQVTM and CDR2 ANQGSEA come from the germline V gene. CDR3 sequence reads: CSVEDPRSGTGRGGTEAFF. The DNA of the CDR3 is TGCAGCGTTGAAGATCCTCGTTCTGGGACAGGGAGGGGGGGCACTGAAGCTTTCTTT.

The chain couples TRBV5-5 to TRBJ2-7; 7 nucleotides align to TRBD1. Germline V lookup: CDR1 SGHKS, CDR2 YYEKEE (reference sequence). The ends lost 4 bases at V and 0 bases at J; junction bases unmatched: 10. This CDR3 is 16 amino acids long. In DNA, the CDR3 is TGTGCCAGCAGCCCATACTACGGGACAGTCTCCTACGAGCAGTACTTC. Its translation is CASSPYYGTVSYEQYF.

There are a few counts of this clonotype. V and J are TRBV7-9 and TRBJ2-7; TRBD2 matches 11 bases. Germline values: CDR1 SEHNR, CDR2 FQNEAQ (reference sequence). V lost 3 bases and J lost 4; bases outside the gene matches: 2. The CDR3 has 14 amino acids. This CDR3 reads CASSFSGGAYEQYV. CDR3 coding DNA: TGTGCCAGCAGCTTTAGCGGGGGGGCGTACGAGCAGTACGTC.

This clonotype has a count of ten or more. V is TRBV10-3 and J is TRBJ1-4; D unclear. The germline CDR1 and CDR2 sequences are ENHRY and SYGVKD. The CDR3 is made up of 13 amino acids. Between the trimmed V and J ends, which lost 3 bases and 7 bases, there was a span of 9 bases. CDR3 nucleotides: TGTGCCATCAGTGATGACCCCGGTGAAAAACTGTTTTTT. This gives the protein CAISDDPGEKLFF.

Ten or more counts support this clonotype. V and J are TRBV28 and TRBJ1-5; 7 nucleotides line up with TRBD1. The ends lost 5 bases at V and 0 bases at J; junction bases unmatched: 4. CDR3 length equals 15 residues. The germline V gene encodes CDR1 MDHEN and CDR2 SYDVKM. In nucleotides, the CDR3 is TGTGCCAGCAGTGCCACAGGGGTTAGCAATCAGCCCCAGCATTTT. Protein product: CASSATGVSNQPQHF.

This clonotype was picked up many times. The J gene is TRBJ1-1, the V gene TRBV7-9; no clear D gene. Germline CDR1 SEHNR, CDR2 FQNEAQ (reference sequence). The CDR3 is 16 amino acids. V shed 2 bases and J shed 1 base, with 14 bases lying between them. The CDR3 loop reads CASSLSCQLKNTEAFF. DNA of the CDR3: TGTGCCAGCAGCTTAAGTTGTCAGCTAAAGAACACTGAAGCTTTCTTT.

The CDR3 loop is CASSRTGRAIYNEQFF. DNA for the CDR3: TGTGCCAGCAGCCGGACGGGGAGGGCTATTTACAATGAGCAGTTCTTC. The chain employs TRBV3-1 and TRBJ2-1, with 7 bases that match TRBD2. V lost 4 bases to trimming and J lost 4 bases; unmatched junction nucleotides: 10. The CDR3 loop spans 16 amino acids. CDR1 is LGHDT and CDR2 is YNNKEL in the germline V gene (reference sequence).

This clonotype occurred once. The rearrangement joins TRBV10-3 to TRBJ2-7; 7 bases fit TRBD1. V dropped 2 bases and J dropped 5; count of bases not matched to a gene: 9. The CDR3 is 15 residues long. Germline V gives CDR1 ENHRY, CDR2 SYGVKD. In DNA form, the CDR3 reads TGTGCCATCAGTGAGGACAGGGCCGGTCCCCACGAGCAGTACTTC. It translates to CAISEDRAGPHEQYF.

This clonotype was seen at least ten times. V and J are TRBV12-3 or TRBV12-4 and TRBJ1-3; D might be TRBD1 (5 bases). V lost 3 bases, J lost 0 bases, and 6 bases lay in between. The CDR3 has 14 residues. The CDR3 DNA is TGTGCCAGCAGTTTGGGGCACTCTGGAAACACCATATATTTT. Translating it yields CASSLGHSGNTIYF.

The sample holds a few counts of this clonotype. This chain joins TRBV5-1 and TRBJ2-1; D is perhaps TRBD2 (7 bases). CDR1 and CDR2 (germline): SGHRS, YFSETQ. Trimming left V 7 bases short and J 7 bases short, with 21 bases between. The CDR3 is 15 residues long. The CDR3 bases are TGCGCCAGCTCCATAGCGGGTGGGGGCTCGAATGAGCAGTTCTTC. It yields the protein CASSIAGGGSNEQFF.

This clonotype has a handful of counts. The V call is TRBV20-1, the J call TRBJ2-3; weak D call: TRBD2 (5 bases). V lost 0 bases to trimming and J lost 0 bases, with 13 bases between them. The CDR3 sequence is 16 residues long. Germline CDR1 reads DFQATT; CDR2 reads SNEGSKA (reference sequence). The CDR3 here is CSARDWERSSTDTQYF. The DNA for the CDR3 is TGCAGTGCTAGAGATTGGGAGCGGAGCAGCACAGATACGCAGTATTTT.

CDR3 coding DNA: TGCAGCGTTGAAGGGGGCGACGTCGAAGAGACCCAGTACTTC. This codes for CSVEGGDVEETQYF. The chain has TRBV29-1 and TRBJ2-5, with D perhaps TRBD1 (5 bases). CDR1 is SQVTM and CDR2 is ANQGSEA in the germline V gene. The ends were cut back, 1 base at V and 3 bases at J, with 12 bases in the middle. The CDR3 covers 14 residues.

This clonotype was counted at least ten times. The genes are TRBV11-2 and TRBJ1-5; 10 bases match TRBD1. The CDR3 length is 16 residues. With 1 base clipped from V and 5 bases from J, the junction kept 5 bases outside the gene matches. Germline V gene sequence: CDR1 SGHAT, CDR2 FQNNGV. The CDR3 DNA follows: TGTGCCAGCAGCTTAGGGGACAGGGGATTCCATCAGCCCCAGCATTTT. Translation gives CASSLGDRGFHQPQHF.

The rearrangement links TRBV5-5 to TRBJ2-7; D gene ambiguous. V lost 4 bases and J 6 bases, leaving 11 bases between the germline ends. This CDR3 is 12 amino acids long. The V gene's germline CDR1 is SGHKS and CDR2 YYEKEE (reference sequence). The DNA for the CDR3 is TGTGCCAGCAGCGCATCTAGATTCGAGCAGTACGTC. It yields the protein CASSASRFEQYV.

This clonotype turned up a few times. The gene calls are TRBV15 and TRBJ2-5; 11 nucleotides align to TRBD2. J was trimmed by 9 bases and V by 2 bases; bases with no gene match: 11. The CDR3 sequence is 16 residues long. The V gene's germline CDR1 is LNHNV and CDR2 YYDKDF (reference sequence). As DNA, the CDR3 is TGTGCCACCAGCAGATCTCCAGGGACTAGCGGTTGGTCCCAGTACTTC. Residues: CATSRSPGTSGWSQYF.

This clonotype was observed many times. This chain joins TRBV3-1 and TRBJ1-1, with 7 nucleotides matching TRBD1. Looked up from germline, CDR1 is LGHDT and CDR2 is YNNKEL (reference sequence). V was pared by 4 bases and J by 6 bases, with 5 bases of the junction left unmatched. This CDR3 is 13 amino acids long. CDR3 nucleotide sequence: TGTGCCAGCAGCCTCGGACAGGACCCTGAAGCTTTCTTT. Protein sequence: CASSLGQDPEAFF.

Many counts were recorded for this clonotype. The rearrangement joins TRBV6-1 to TRBJ2-1; TRBD2 matches 13 bases. The CDR3 runs 15 residues. Germline assignment: CDR1 MNHNS and CDR2 SASEGT. After removal of 6 bases from V and 8 bases from J, the junction contained 7 bases not matched to a gene. The CDR3 coding sequence is TGTGCCAGCAGCCCCACTAGCGGGGGGGTTTATGAGCAGTTCTTC. Translation gives CASSPTSGGVYEQFF.

In this sample, this clonotype turned up a few times. The chain couples TRBV7-2 to TRBJ2-5; D is ambiguous. The CDR3 spans 14 residues. Trimming removed 5 bases from V and 1 base from J, with 11 bases in between. Germline V lookup: CDR1 SGHTA, CDR2 FQGNSA. The DNA of the CDR3 is TGTGCCAGCAGCCAACCAGCTCGCCAAGAGACCCAGTACTTC. The encoded protein is CASSQPARQETQYF. Drawing the rest from reference TRBV7-2 and TRBJ2-5, the complete variable domain is GAGVSQSPSNKVTEKGKDVELRCDPISGHTALYWYRQSLGQGLEFLIYFQGNSAPDKSGLPSDRFSAERTGGSVSTLTIQRTQQEDSAVYLCASSQPARQETQYFGPGTRLLVL.

There are a few counts of this clonotype. This chain uses TRBV7-9 with TRBJ2-1; 8 nucleotides agree with TRBD2. The CDR3 runs 15 residues. The germline V gene encodes CDR1 SEHNR and CDR2 FQNEAQ (reference sequence). V lost 5 bases to trimming and J lost 7 bases; unmatched junction nucleotides: 10. CDR3: CASSPTGGALNEQFF. DNA for the CDR3: TGTGCCAGCAGCCCAACCGGGGGGGCCTTGAATGAGCAGTTCTTC.

This clonotype was observed a few times. The chain employs TRBV11-3 and TRBJ2-5; D ambiguous. Germline V CDR1 and CDR2: SGHNT, YENEEA. Between the trimmed V and J ends, which lost 0 bases and 4 bases, there was a span of 9 bases. CDR3 length equals 14 residues. This chain's CDR3 is CASSLDWARETQYF. The CDR3 coding sequence is TGTGCCAGCAGCTTAGATTGGGCCCGAGAGACCCAGTACTTC.

The chain links TRBV20-1 to TRBJ1-2, with 11 bases aligning to TRBD1. Unmatched junction bases numbered 8, after V lost 1 base and J lost 4 bases. The CDR3 is 16 amino acids. From germline, CDR1 is DFQATT and CDR2 SNEGSKA (reference sequence). The CDR3 region is CSARGEGGTGGYGYTF. The CDR3 nucleotides are TGCAGTGCTAGAGGAGAAGGTGGGACAGGGGGCTATGGCTACACCTTC.

This clonotype was counted between two and nine times. V gene TRBV11-2 combines with J gene TRBJ2-7; 10 nucleotides match TRBD2. The CDR3 runs to 16 residues. J lost 1 base, V lost 3 bases, and 6 bases had no gene match. Germline lookup yields CDR1 SGHAT and CDR2 FQNNGV. This CDR3 is CASSLWLAGASYEQYF. Written as DNA, the CDR3 is TGTGCCAGCAGCTTGTGGCTAGCGGGAGCGTCCTACGAGCAGTACTTC.

The chain recombines TRBV3-1 with TRBJ2-7; 7 positions match TRBD2. Per germline, CDR1 LGHDT and CDR2 YNNKEL (reference sequence). This CDR3 region has 13 residues. V was clipped by 1 base and J by 6 bases; unmatched bases: 3. CDR3 nucleotide sequence: TGTGCCAGCAGCCAAGTGGGGGGGTTCGAGCAGTACGTC. Protein product: CASSQVGGFEQYV.

This clonotype was detected a few times. Here the CDR3 DNA reads TGTGCCAGCAGCTTAAGGCAGGGGTGGACCGGGGAGCTGTTTTTT. Translation: CASSLRQGWTGELFF. This chain links TRBV5-8 with TRBJ2-2, with a weak D call TRBD1 (6 bases). CDR1 is SGHTS, CDR2 YDEGEE, per germline. Deletions cut 2 bases from V and 5 bases from J, with 13 bases between. The CDR3 runs to 15 residues.